This TCR beta chain was sequenced in a study of OX40 agonist ivuxolimab in advanced cancers. Using immunoSEQ multiplex PCR, the repertoire was profiled, and TCRdb retains in-frame clones only, with some absent. The sample carries approximately 69,000 clones, roughly 94% recorded once. Germline V lookup: CDR1 SEHNR, CDR2 FQNEAQ (reference sequence). V lost 5 bases, J lost 7 bases, and 9 bases stayed unmatched. The CDR3 sequence is 16 residues long. The clonotype originates from an adult with an advanced solid tumor such as melanoma, head and neck, liver or kidney cancer. The gene calls are TRBV7-9 and TRBJ2-3; 13 positions match TRBD2. Sequenced material: CD4+ or CD8+ T cells sorted from blood, taken in a trial of the OX40 agonist ivuxolimab. CDR3 sequence: CASSPTSGGGSNTQYF. CDR3 coding DNA: TGTGCCAGCAGCCCTACTAGCGGGGGGGGCTCGAATACGCAGTATTTT.